The source of this T cell receptor beta chain is a study of T cell responses to AZD1222 COVID-19 vaccine. Profiled with immunoSEQ multiplex PCR; TCRdb holds only in-frame clones, not every one. Seen here are about 85,000 clones, about 86% observed once, and the top ten hold about 8%. Material: peripheral blood, obtained on day 0 of AZD1222 vaccination. The receptor was isolated from an adult in good health.

As DNA, the CDR3 is TGCGCCAGCAGTGACCCCGGGACTAGGGCCTACAATGAGCAGTTCTTC. This sequence encodes CASSDPGTRAYNEQFF. The chain couples TRBV10-1 to TRBJ2-1; 8 positions agree with TRBD2. V shed 3 bases, J shed 2 bases, and the junction held 6 bases outside the gene matches. Germline-derived CDR1 and CDR2 are WNHNN and SYGVQD (reference sequence). The CDR3 is made up of 16 amino acids.